Listed here is a single T cell receptor beta chain. With 4 bases removed from V and 11 bases from J, the gap between germline ends came to 14 bases. CDR1 KGHDR and CDR2 SFDVKD come from the germline V gene. The CDR3 loop spans 14 amino acids. The data belong to a study of blood T cell repertoires in COVID-19. Across the whole study: The study drew acute and convalescent COVID-19 samples from the United States, Italy and Spain. T cells, B-cell-depleted T cells, or PBMCs supplied cDNA or gDNA.

Participants spanned ages about 18 to 100 years and resided in 20 to 30 US areas. Either two negative PCRs, clearance, or symptom resolution qualified Cohort 3 donors as recovered. Measured with immunoSEQ multiplex PCR; TCRdb has only the in-frame clones, and not every one. Among about 190,000 clones, roughly 80% were seen once, and the ten largest hold approximately 3%. Specimen: PBMCs or T cells enriched from blood (not recorded which). J is TRBJ1-6 and V is TRBV24-1, with a possible D match to TRBD1 (5 bases). The sequence was collected from a woman aged 25-40 years who had recovered from COVID-19. This CDR3 is CATSDRTLLAPLHF. The CDR3 DNA reads TGTGCCACCAGTGACCGGACACTCCTCGCACCCCTCCACTTT.